This T cell receptor beta chain was sequenced during a study of preoperative IRX-2 immunotherapy in early breast cancer. This CDR3 has 15 residues. Germline lookup yields CDR1 MNHEY and CDR2 SMNVEV (reference sequence). Between the trimmed V and J ends, which lost 5 bases and 0 bases, there was a span of 11 bases. Treatment reported: preoperative locoregional IRX-2 cytokine immunotherapy. Samples came from a phase Ib trial of preoperative locoregional IRX-2 cytokine immunotherapy. Assay used: immunoSEQ multiplex PCR; TCRdb lists only in-frame clones, some missing. The table includes around 25,000 clones, approximately 90% detected once.

The sequenced sample was tumor tissue, obtained after IRX-2 immunotherapy. The chain couples TRBV27 to TRBJ1-5; D unclear. The TCR sequence derives from a human donor with breast cancer. CDR3 coding DNA: TGTGCCAGCAGTCCCTTAGCGGATAGCAATCAGCCCCAGCATTTT. It is translated as CASSPLADSNQPQHF.